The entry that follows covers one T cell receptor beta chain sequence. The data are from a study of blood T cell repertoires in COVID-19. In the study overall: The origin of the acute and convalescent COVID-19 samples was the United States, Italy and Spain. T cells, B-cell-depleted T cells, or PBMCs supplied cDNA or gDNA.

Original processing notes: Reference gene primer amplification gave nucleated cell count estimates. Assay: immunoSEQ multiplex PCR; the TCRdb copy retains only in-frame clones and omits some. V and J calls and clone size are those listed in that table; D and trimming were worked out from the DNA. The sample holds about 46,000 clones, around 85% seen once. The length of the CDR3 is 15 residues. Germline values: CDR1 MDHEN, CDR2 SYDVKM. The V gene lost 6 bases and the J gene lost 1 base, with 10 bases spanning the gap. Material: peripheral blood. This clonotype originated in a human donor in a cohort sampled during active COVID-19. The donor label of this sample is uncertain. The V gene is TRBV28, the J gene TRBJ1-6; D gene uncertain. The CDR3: CASSLRRSYNSPLHF. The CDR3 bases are TGTGCCAGCAGCCTCCGGAGGTCCTATAATTCACCCCTCCACTTT. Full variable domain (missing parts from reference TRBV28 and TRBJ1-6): DVKVTQSSRYLVKRTGEKVFLECVQDMDHENMFWYRQDPGLGLRLIYFSYDVKMKEKGDIPEGYSVSREKKERFSLILESASTNQTSMYLCASSLRRSYNSPLHFGNGTRLTVT.